This TCR beta chain is drawn from a study of CD8 T cells in Susac syndrome. It was with random hexamers that roughly 0.45 to 1 ug RNA was reverse transcribed. TCRdb called the immunoSEQ multiplex PCR reads again in MiXCR, with one record for every CDR3 protein. This table has some 120,000 distinct CDR3 sequences, around 94% appearing once. CDR3 length: 16 residues. The V and J ends lost 4 bases and 2 bases respectively, with 16 bases between them. Germline CDR1 SGHRS, CDR2 YFSETQ. The sample holds one count of this clonotype. This rearrangement joins TRBV5-1 to TRBJ2-1, with D possibly matching TRBD2 (5 bases). The sequenced material came from CD8+ T cells from PBMCs. The receptor comes from a human donor with Susac syndrome. CDR3 sequence: CASSPAGDFPYNEQFF. The DNA of the CDR3 is TGCGCCAGCAGCCCGGCCGGGGATTTTCCCTACAATGAGCAGTTCTTC.